One and the same sample provided the 32 T cell receptor beta chains below, sequenced in a study of blood T cell repertoires in COVID-19. Data came from immunoSEQ multiplex PCR; TCRdb stores just in-frame clones and leaves some out. The table includes about 71,000 clones, about 79% detected once. Sequencing used peripheral blood. These receptors all come from a man in his sixties or seventies with acute or convalescent COVID-19.

The chain uses TRBV10-1 and TRBJ1-1; D unclear. The germline CDR1 and CDR2 sequences are WNHNN and SYGVQD (reference sequence). V lost 8 bases to trimming and J lost 6 bases, with 13 bases between them. This CDR3 has 12 residues. CDR3 residues: CASGGDLSEAFF. The DNA of the CDR3 is TGCGCCAGCGGCGGTGATCTTTCTGAAGCTTTCTTT.

This clone was seen only once. The J gene is TRBJ2-2, the V gene TRBV10-1; 11 nucleotides align to TRBD2. Germline loops: CDR1 WNHNN, CDR2 SYGVQD (reference sequence). Trimming at V came to 4 bases and at J to 7 bases, leaving 2 bases not matched to a gene. The CDR3 has 14 amino acids. CDR3 loop: CASSGLAGGGELFF. As DNA, the CDR3 is TGCGCCAGCAGTGGCCTAGCGGGAGGCGGGGAGCTGTTTTTT.

This clone qualifies as medium-sized. The chain combines TRBV2 with TRBJ1-2; 7 bases fit TRBD1. Germline V gene data show CDR1 as SNHLY and CDR2 as FYNNEI. Trimming at V came to 2 bases and at J to 4 bases, leaving 7 bases not matched to a gene. The CDR3 has 15 residues. The CDR3 is CASSEPGTESYGYTF. The CDR3 DNA is TGTGCCAGCAGTGAACCGGGGACAGAGTCCTATGGCTACACCTTC.

The chain joins TRBV10-3 to TRBJ2-7; D not resolved. There are 15 residues in the CDR3. V lost 6 bases, J lost 8 bases, and 23 bases lay in between. The germline gives CDR1 ENHRY, CDR2 SYGVKD. In nucleotides, the CDR3 is TGTGCCATCAGCTCCAGAGGAGCCCCCGATCCTCAGCAGTACTTC. Amino acids: CAISSRGAPDPQQYF.

This clone turned up a few times. The chain uses TRBV29-1 and TRBJ1-5; D is unclear. Germline CDR1 and CDR2: SQVTM and ANQGSEA. The CDR3 loop spans 14 amino acids. The V end was cut by 4 bases, the J end by 0 bases, with 10 bases between. CDR3 in amino acids: CSVASYNSNQPQHF. The CDR3 DNA is TGCAGCGTTGCATCCTATAATAGCAATCAGCCCCAGCATTTT.

The chain has TRBV5-4 and TRBJ1-2; TRBD1 aligns across 7 bases. With V trimmed by 4 bases and J by 12 bases, 15 bases remained unmatched. CDR1 is SGHNT and CDR2 is YYREEE in the germline V gene (reference sequence). The CDR3 length is 14 residues. The CDR3 loop reads CASSPWTGGSGHTF. The CDR3 DNA follows: TGTGCCAGCAGCCCCTGGACAGGAGGGAGTGGTCACACCTTC.

The V call is TRBV28, the J call TRBJ2-7; weak D call: TRBD1 (6 bases). The CDR3 totals 13 residues. Germline-derived CDR1 and CDR2 are MDHEN and SYDVKM. V dropped 5 bases and J dropped 3 bases, with 11 bases sitting between them. DNA for the CDR3: TGTGCCAGCAGTCCCGGGACAAGCTACGAGCAGTACTTC. As protein: CASSPGTSYEQYF.

The V and J genes are TRBV10-3 and TRBJ2-7; D remains unclear. The CDR3 loop spans 12 amino acids. V was cut by 2 bases and J by 3 bases, with 5 bases left in between. Germline CDR1 is ENHRY and CDR2 is SYGVKD. CDR3 sequence reads: CAISETFYEQYF. CDR3 nucleotide sequence: TGTGCCATCAGTGAGACTTTCTACGAGCAGTACTTC.

V gene TRBV9 combines with J gene TRBJ2-7, with TRBD2 matching 7 bases. The CDR3 covers 15 residues. CDR1 and CDR2 (germline): SGDLS, YYNGEE. J lost 4 bases, V lost 0 bases, and 7 bases had no gene match. The CDR3 sequence is CASSVEGSGLYEQYF. DNA of the CDR3: TGTGCCAGCAGCGTAGAAGGTAGCGGGCTGTACGAGCAGTACTTC.

This chain connects TRBV6-2 or TRBV6-3 to TRBJ2-7; D gene unclear. The CDR3 contains 11 residues. CDR1 MNHEY and CDR2 SVGEGT come from the germline V gene. V was clipped by 5 bases and J by 5 bases, with 7 bases between them. DNA of the CDR3: TGTGCCAGCAGTGACAATGACGAGCAGTACTTC. Its protein product is CASSDNDEQYF.

The J gene is TRBJ2-7, the V gene TRBV11-3; tentatively, D is TRBD2 (6 bases). Germline V gene sequence: CDR1 SGHNT, CDR2 YENEEA. V shed 5 bases and J shed 3 bases, with 11 bases lying between them. The CDR3 is made up of 13 amino acids. The CDR3 region has the DNA TGTGCCAGCAGCCCTCGAGCGGGCTACGAGCAGTACTTC. Its protein is CASSPRAGYEQYF.

The chain couples TRBV2 to TRBJ1-2; possibly TRBD1 for D (5 bases). V was shortened by 6 bases and J by 2 bases, with 16 bases between the two germline ends. This CDR3 is built from 15 residues. Per the germline V gene, CDR1 is SNHLY and CDR2 is FYNNEI. This chain's CDR3 is CASRRDGGTNYGYTF. CDR3 DNA: TGTGCCAGCAGGAGGGACGGAGGGACGAACTATGGCTACACCTTC.

This chain links TRBV7-3 with TRBJ2-1, with TRBD2 as a possible D gene (6 bases). Germline-derived CDR1 and CDR2 are SGHTA and FQGTGA. CDR3 length equals 14 residues. The germline V and J ends were trimmed by 2 bases and 7 bases, with 12 bases remaining between them. This CDR3 is CASSLQPSENEQFF. DNA for the CDR3: TGTGCCAGCAGCTTACAACCTAGCGAGAATGAGCAGTTCTTC. The full variable domain, with the rest looked up from reference TRBV7-3 and TRBJ2-1, is GAGVSQTPSNKVTEKGKYVELRCDPISGHTALYWYRQSLGQGPEFLIYFQGTGAADDSGLPNDRFFAVRPEGSVSTLKIQRTERGDSAVYLCASSLQPSENEQFFGPGTRLTVL.

The V and J genes are TRBV30 and TRBJ1-2; a possible D gene is TRBD1 (6 bases). The CDR3 runs to 14 residues. V lost 3 bases, J lost 3 bases, and 14 bases lay in between. Germline lookup yields CDR1 GTSNPN and CDR2 SVGIG (reference sequence). The CDR3 DNA reads as TGTGCCTGGAGCCAGGACAGTTTCGACTATGGCTACACCTTC. The encoded protein is CAWSQDSFDYGYTF.

The rearrangement joins TRBV5-1 to TRBJ1-5; D gene unclear. This CDR3 has 13 residues. The V end lost 0 bases, the J end lost 6 bases, and 7 bases lay between the germline ends. In germline, CDR1 is SGHRS, CDR2 YFSETQ. The CDR3 nucleotides read TGCGCCAGCAGCTTGGAGAGGTTTCAGCCCCAGCATTTT. Protein sequence: CASSLERFQPQHF.

The CDR3 sequence: CASSDPGSRSPLHF. The CDR3 DNA reads TGTGCCAGCAGTGATCCGGGGTCGAGGTCACCCCTCCACTTT. The rearrangement joins TRBV25-1 to TRBJ1-6; unclear D gene. Trimming shortened V by 3 bases and J by 10 bases, and 13 bases separated the two germline ends. The CDR3 covers 14 residues. Germline V gives CDR1 MGHDK, CDR2 SYGVNS.

The V and J genes are TRBV6-5 and TRBJ1-4, with D perhaps matching TRBD1 (6 bases). Trimming cost V 10 bases and J 0 bases, with 15 bases left between them. Germline V gives CDR1 MNHEY, CDR2 SVGAGI. The CDR3 contains 15 residues. The CDR3 region has the DNA TGTGCCACCACCCCGGGACAAGCAACTAATGAAAAACTGTTTTTT. Residues: CATTPGQATNEKLFF.

The J gene is TRBJ2-7, the V gene TRBV18; 7 bases align to TRBD1. CDR3 length equals 14 residues. Per the germline V gene, CDR1 is KGHSH and CDR2 is LQKENI. Trimming removed 3 bases from V and 3 bases from J; junction bases left unmatched: 5. CDR3 region: CASSPDRNNYEQYF. The CDR3 bases are TGTGCCAGCTCACCGGACAGGAATAACTACGAGCAGTACTTC.

This sequence joins TRBV7-2 and TRBJ2-5, with D possibly TRBD1 on 5 matching bases. Per germline, CDR1 SGHTA and CDR2 FQGNSA. Deletions cut 5 bases from V and 5 bases from J, with 9 bases between. This CDR3 has 12 residues. This CDR3 reads CASSLGAETQYF. The DNA of the CDR3 is TGTGCCAGCAGCCTAGGGGCGGAGACCCAGTACTTC.

The rearrangement uses TRBV9 and TRBJ1-1, with TRBD1 identical over 7 bases. Losses at the gene ends were 0 bases for V and 5 bases for J; bases not matched to a gene: 7. This CDR3 region has 15 residues. Germline CDR1 reads SGDLS; CDR2 reads YYNGEE. The CDR3 DNA reads as TGTGCCAGCAGCGTAGAAAGTCAGGGGGGAACTGAAGCTTTCTTT. Residues: CASSVESQGGTEAFF.

Only one count was recorded for this clone. The chain links TRBV27 to TRBJ1-2; possible D gene TRBD1, 5 bases. Germline V lookup: CDR1 MNHEY, CDR2 SMNVEV (reference sequence). There are 15 residues in the CDR3. Trimming shortened V by 5 bases and J by 2 bases, and 15 bases separated the two germline ends. Here the CDR3 DNA reads TGTGCCAGCAGTCCTTCGCGGGGCGGGAACTATGGCTACACCTTC. Its translation is CASSPSRGGNYGYTF.

The rearrangement joins TRBV11-2 to TRBJ2-3; 11 bases map to TRBD2. The V gene end was trimmed by 4 bases and the J gene end by 5 bases; junction bases not matched to a gene: 11. The CDR3 sequence is 17 residues long. Germline CDR1 is SGHAT and CDR2 is FQNNGV. As DNA, the CDR3 is TGTGCCAGCAGCTCCGGGGTAGCGGGAGGGCAAGGAGATACGCAGTATTTT. Amino acids: CASSSGVAGGQGDTQYF. The complete variable domain, with remaining parts taken from reference TRBV11-2 and TRBJ2-3, reads EAGVAQSPRYKIIEKRQSVAFWCNPISGHATLYWYQQILGQGPKLLIQFQNNGVVDDSQLPKDRFSAERLKGVDSTLKIQPAKLEDSAVYLCASSSGVAGGQGDTQYFGPGTRLTVL.

This clone is a singleton in its sample. This rearrangement joins TRBV15 to TRBJ1-1; 9 nucleotides line up with TRBD1. The CDR3 totals 14 residues. V lost 6 bases, J lost 4 bases, and 6 bases stayed unmatched. The germline V gene encodes CDR1 LNHNV and CDR2 YYDKDF (reference sequence). CDR3: CATSSDRGGTEAFF. The CDR3 DNA is TGTGCCACCAGTTCGGACAGGGGAGGCACTGAAGCTTTCTTT.

The CDR3: CASSLGTSGVAKNIQYF. CDR3 DNA sequence: TGTGCCAGCAGCCTGGGGACTAGCGGAGTAGCCAAAAACATTCAGTACTTC. This rearrangement joins TRBV5-6 to TRBJ2-4; TRBD2 agrees at 11 bases. This CDR3 spans 17 amino acids. Germline assignment: CDR1 SGHDT and CDR2 YYEEEE. Trimming took 4 bases from V and 0 from J; bases not matched to a gene: 6.

The V gene is TRBV6-5, the J gene TRBJ1-1; TRBD1 matches 8 bases. This CDR3 contains 15 residues. V was clipped by 4 bases and J by 1 base; unmatched bases: 5. CDR1 and CDR2 from the germline V gene are MNHEY and SVGAGI. CDR3 amino acids: CASSSPGTGNTEAFF. The CDR3 nucleotides read TGTGCCAGCAGTTCCCCCGGGACAGGGAACACTGAAGCTTTCTTT.

The CDR3 sequence: CASRPGEEGYTF. CDR3 DNA: TGTGCCAGCAGGCCCGGGGAGGAGGGCTACACCTTC. The J gene is TRBJ1-2, the V gene TRBV4-2, with D hard to call. The CDR3 totals 12 residues. CDR1 and CDR2 (germline): LGHNA, YNFKEQ. V was clipped by 6 bases and J by 8 bases, with 13 bases between them.

The gene calls are TRBV13 and TRBJ2-1, with 7 bases lining up with TRBD2. Germline V gene lookup returns CDR1 PRHDT and CDR2 FYEKMQ (reference sequence). The CDR3 length is 16 residues. With V trimmed by 5 bases and J by 9 bases, 16 bases remained unmatched. The CDR3: CASSKPGPGWGGEQFF. DNA of the CDR3: TGTGCCAGCAGCAAGCCGGGACCCGGGTGGGGGGGTGAGCAGTTCTTC.

The rearrangement uses TRBV28 and TRBJ2-1; D is unresolved. V lost 2 bases and J 5 bases, leaving 7 bases between the germline ends. CDR1 MDHEN and CDR2 SYDVKM come from the germline V gene. This CDR3 is built from 13 residues. Here the CDR3 reads CASSLNSNNEQFF. The CDR3 DNA sequence: TGTGCCAGCAGTTTAAACAGCAACAATGAGCAGTTCTTC.

The gene calls are TRBV11-2 and TRBJ1-2; D is undetermined. The CDR3 consists of 16 residues. CDR1 and CDR2 from the germline V gene are SGHAT and FQNNGV. V was shortened by 1 base and J by 0 bases, with 12 bases between the two germline ends. CDR3 coding DNA: TGTGCCAGCAGCTTAGGCCGTCGTACAGCTAACTATGGCTACACCTTC. Translated: CASSLGRRTANYGYTF.

The chain employs TRBV20-1 and TRBJ2-3; 10 nucleotides line up with TRBD2. This CDR3 has 15 amino acids. Germline-derived CDR1 and CDR2 are DFQATT and SNEGSKA (reference sequence). Germline trimming cut 3 bases from V and 5 bases from J; bases unmatched to any gene: 8. DNA of the CDR3: TGCAGTGCTAGTTTTCTAGCGGGAGCTGGAGATACGCAGTATTTT. Translated, it gives CSASFLAGAGDTQYF.

The CDR3 loop is CASTLGYRGTSGRRGDEQFF. Here the CDR3 DNA reads TGTGCCAGTACCCTCGGTTACAGGGGGACTAGCGGGAGACGTGGCGATGAGCAGTTCTTC. The V call is TRBV19, the J call TRBJ2-1, with 14 bases aligning to TRBD2. The V and J ends lost 7 bases and 8 bases, in that order; junction bases with no gene match: 22. The CDR3 length is 20 residues. CDR1 LNHDA and CDR2 SQIVND come from the germline V gene (reference sequence).

J is TRBJ2-2 and V is TRBV12-5; 8 bases map to TRBD1. Germline CDR1 and CDR2: LGHNT and FRNRAP. V lost 0 bases, J lost 5 bases, and 8 bases stayed unmatched. CDR3 length equals 17 residues. CDR3 sequence reads: CASGLVQGNRGTGELFF. The CDR3 nucleotides read TGTGCTAGTGGTTTGGTACAAGGGAACAGGGGGACCGGGGAGCTGTTTTTT.